This T cell receptor (beta chain) was captured by sequencing in a study of T cells after yellow fever vaccination (dated by TCRdb to about 2019). Looking at the study overall: Libraries from fractions with low cell numbers were prepared with the SMART-Seq v4 Ultra Low Input RNA kit. To track T-cell clones before and after primary and booster YFV17D yellow fever vaccination, bulk TCR alpha and beta repertoires were sequenced longitudinally. The cohort comprised two healthy male donors, one aged 18 to 30 and one aged 30 to 39 years. Blood samples were taken at several timepoints before and after primary and secondary immunization, and bulk PBMC replicates and cell subsets were isolated. Summary of the overall study and its limitations: FACS-sorted repertoires could contain abundant contaminating clonotypes from the bulk population, so computational filtering was required. A small share of clonotypes occurred in both CD4 and CD8 compartments, likely arising from convergent recombination. After the booster, most of the clones that had expanded following primary vaccination were detected again (roughly 96% of CD4 and 80% to 90% of CD8), which suggests that memory was broadly maintained. Compared with the primary T-cell response, the secondary T-cell response was faster but weaker, reaching its peak on day 5 rather than on day 15. The study included only two donors, which limits how far the findings can be generalized.

Explained via the paper, the treatment or condition label denotes: live attenuated yellow fever vaccine strain. At each blood-draw timepoint, two biological replicates of bulk PBMCs were collected. A standard Ficoll-Paque protocol was used to isolate PBMCs from peripheral blood. TriZol was used to extract RNA from bulk PBMCs, CD4 and CD8 fractions, and dextramer-positive and dextramer-negative fractions. TCR cDNA was synthesized by 5'RACE template switching, through which a universal primer site and unique molecular identifiers were introduced. Priming for cDNA synthesis came from both the TCR alpha and TCR beta constant segments. Two PCR steps were used to amplify libraries, with sample barcodes and sequencing adapters being added in the second step. Sequencing of libraries was performed on Illumina HiSeq 2500 (2x100 bp) or NovaSeq (2x150 bp). Per the authors' processing: Demultiplexing of reads and collapsing into UMI consensus sequences were performed with MIGEC, and V(D)J alignment was carried out with MiXCR. Using edgeR on replicate PBMC samples, clonotypes were called vaccine-responding if FDR was below 0.01 and the log2 fold change was above 5 up to day 15. Each bulk clonotype was labeled CD4 or CD8 based on which sequenced repertoire, CD4 or CD8, contained the clonotype at higher abundance. TCRdb applied fastp at Q25 and MiXCR to the public reads, then kept only in-frame beta chains. Duplicate CDR3 protein sequences are folded into a single record with the most common DNA and genes. These V and J calls originate from TCRdb's pipeline instead of the authors' own analysis. The sample includes 500,000 to 550,000 distinct CDR3 sequences, with 21% observed a single time. Of the sample, about 15% is held by the ten largest clones.

This clonotype was seen more than once but under ten times. Its specific antigen is unknown. Per-base qualities were not stored, and no clone one base away is much larger. Its CDR3 holds 16 amino acids, cysteine through phenylalanine. Only the CDR3 region is kept as DNA, spanning 48 bases read in frame from base 1. The V and J ends are trimmed by 1 base and 4 bases, leaving 17 bases between them. The germline V gene (reference sequence) specifies SEHNR as CDR1 and FQNEAQ as CDR2. This TCR was recovered from a young man who received the YFV17D yellow fever vaccine. The specimen was PBMCs, collected less than 25 days after the first yellow fever vaccination. The sequence joins TRBV7-9 to TRBJ2-7; a weak D assignment points to TRBD2 (6 bases agree). The DNA reads TGTGCCAGCAGCTTAGGAGTCGGGGATGGGAGGTACGAGCAGTACTTC. This yields the protein CASSLGVGDGRYEQYF.